These 14 T cell receptor beta chains came from one sample sequenced in a study of cytomegalovirus exposure and HLA in healthy donors. The study ran its PCR with 60 Vbeta and 13 Jbeta primers. Profiling relied on immunoSEQ multiplex PCR, and the TCRdb table lists in-frame clones only, not all of them. The repertoire includes roughly 97,000 clones, around 10% of them detected once, and 4.5% to 6% sits in the top ten. Source material: PBMCs. All receptors come from a man aged 50 to 59 in good health and CMV-seropositive.

The J gene is TRBJ2-5, the V gene TRBV27, with D unresolved. The CDR3 is 15 residues long. The germline CDR1 and CDR2 sequences are MNHEY and SMNVEV (reference sequence). Trimming left V 6 bases short and J 3 bases short, with 17 bases between. CDR3 protein: CASRRSLSQEETQYF. Here the CDR3 DNA reads TGTGCCAGCAGACGATCATTGAGCCAAGAAGAGACCCAGTACTTC.

This clone was seen a handful of times. V is TRBV28 and J is TRBJ1-1, with a weak D call TRBD1 (6 bases). The CDR3 has 14 residues. Germline-derived CDR1 and CDR2 are MDHEN and SYDVKM. V lost 6 bases and J 3 bases, leaving 14 bases between the germline ends. In DNA, the CDR3 is TGTGCCAGCAGGCAAGGGGGTTTGTACACTGAAGCTTTCTTT. Translated: CASRQGGLYTEAFF.

This clone was counted only a few times. The rearrangement links TRBV5-1 to TRBJ1-2; no firm D call. V was trimmed by 0 bases and J by 3 bases, leaving 9 bases between them. This CDR3 region has 14 residues. CDR1 is SGHRS and CDR2 is YFSETQ in the germline V gene. CDR3 sequence (DNA): TGCGCCAGCAGCTTGGACGAGAATTACTATGGCTACACCTTC. It codes for CASSLDENYYGYTF.

V gene TRBV30 combines with J gene TRBJ2-7; D unresolved. Trimming took off 4 bases at V and 5 bases at J, with 9 bases between the two ends. Germline CDR1 GTSNPN, CDR2 SVGIG (reference sequence). This CDR3 region has 11 residues. In nucleotides, the CDR3 is TGTGCCTGGACTAACGCCCACGAGCAGTACTTC. Translated: CAWTNAHEQYF.

The chain combines TRBV15 with TRBJ1-1; 7 nucleotides line up with TRBD1. This CDR3 contains 15 residues. V lost 4 bases, J lost 12 bases, and 17 bases stayed unmatched. Germline values: CDR1 LNHNV, CDR2 YYDKDF (reference sequence). The CDR3 nucleotides read TGTGCCACCAGCACTGCCCAAACCCGACAGGGAGAGCCTTTCTTT. It specifies CATSTAQTRQGEPFF.

This clone was counted between two and nine times. This chain joins TRBV12-2 and TRBJ1-2. TRBV12-2 is assigned pseudogene status. CDR3 size: 13 residues. CDR3 loop: CASPDGRLYGYTF. The CDR3 region has the DNA TGTGCAAGTCCGGACGGGAGACTCTATGGCTACACCTTC.

As concerns this clone: Mismatch with germline at one junction end may stem from a read error. This chain uses TRBV30 with TRBJ2-2, with 8 bases matching TRBD1. CDR1 is GTSNPN, CDR2 SVGIG, per germline (reference sequence). CDR3 length: 13 amino acids. The DNA for the CDR3 is TGTGCCTCCCCAGGGGGCGCTCACCGGGGAGCTGTTTTT. This translates into CASPGGAHRGAVF.

This clone was found a few times. The V call is TRBV5-1, the J call TRBJ2-5; no definite D call. The germline V and J ends were trimmed by 0 bases and 1 base, with 7 bases remaining between them. The CDR3 is 14 residues long. Germline loops: CDR1 SGHRS, CDR2 YFSETQ. CDR3 sequence reads: CASSLAPSQETQYF. CDR3 nucleotide sequence: TGCGCCAGCAGCTTGGCCCCGAGCCAAGAGACCCAGTACTTC.

The chain joins TRBV4-3 to TRBJ1-2, with 11 positions matching TRBD1. The ends lost 5 bases at V and 4 bases at J; junction bases unmatched: 6. This CDR3 contains 15 residues. CDR1 LGHNA and CDR2 YSLEER come from the germline V gene. CDR3 sequence (DNA): TGCGCCAGCAGCGCCGGGACAGGGGGTATCTATGGCTACACCTTC. Its protein product is CASSAGTGGIYGYTF.

This clone has just a few counts. V and J are TRBV5-1 and TRBJ1-1; D is possibly TRBD1 (5 bases). Deletions cut 4 bases from V and 7 bases from J, with 17 bases between. The CDR3 contains 14 residues. The germline V gene has CDR1 SGHRS and CDR2 YFSETQ. CDR3 region: CASSHTDSPLEAFF. CDR3 bases: TGCGCCAGCAGCCATACCGACAGCCCTCTTGAAGCTTTCTTT.

This clone was detected a few times. CDR3 in amino acids: CASSPGERSYNEQFF. The CDR3 DNA reads TGTGCCAGCAGTCCGGGGGAACGCTCCTACAATGAGCAGTTCTTC. The chain joins TRBV27 to TRBJ2-1, with a weak D call TRBD2 (6 bases). Germline values: CDR1 MNHEY, CDR2 SMNVEV (reference sequence). This CDR3 has 15 amino acids. V gave up 5 bases and J gave up 0 bases, with 11 bases separating them.

This sequence joins TRBV4-2 and TRBJ2-4; D is possibly TRBD2 (5 bases). CDR1 is LGHNA and CDR2 is YNFKEQ in the germline V gene. Trimming cost V 1 base and J 0 bases, with 13 bases left between them. CDR3 length: 17 amino acids. The CDR3 here is CASSQAQVGLAKNIQYF. In DNA form, the CDR3 reads TGTGCCAGCAGCCAAGCCCAGGTCGGACTAGCCAAAAACATTCAGTACTTC.

The chain couples TRBV7-6 to TRBJ1-4, with 9 positions matching TRBD1. The V and J ends lost 2 bases and 6 bases, in that order; junction bases with no gene match: 4. The CDR3 is 15 amino acids. The germline gives CDR1 SGHVS, CDR2 FNYEAQ. The CDR3, as DNA: TGTGCCAGCAGCTTACAGGACAGGGGCCATGAAAAACTGTTTTTT. Its protein is CASSLQDRGHEKLFF.

The genes are TRBV5-6 and TRBJ1-2; D may be TRBD1 (6 bases). There are 13 residues in the CDR3. Deletions cut 8 bases from V and 4 bases from J, with 15 bases between. Looked up from germline, CDR1 is SGHDT and CDR2 is YYEEEE. This CDR3 reads CARSRDNSYGYTF. The CDR3, as DNA: TGTGCCAGAAGCCGGGACAACAGCTATGGCTACACCTTC.